This T cell receptor (beta chain) was found in a study of blood T cell repertoires in COVID-19. Study at large: COVID-19 samples collected from the United States, Italy and Spain covered acute and convalescent phases. T cells, B-cell-depleted T cells, or PBMCs supplied cDNA or gDNA.

Trimming pared 6 bases from V and 8 bases from J, leaving 16 bases between. The V gene's germline CDR1 is MNHNY and CDR2 SVGAGI (reference sequence). The CDR3 is 13 residues long. Original data processing: Reference gene primer amplification in the assay estimated nucleated cell counts. Libraries were prepared by immunoSEQ multiplex PCR; TCRdb keeps only in-frame clonotypes and omits some of them. For V, J and clone size, that table is used; D and trimming come from the DNA. In the table there are about 180,000 clones, approximately 90% of which are singletons. This chain connects TRBV6-6 to TRBJ1-1; the D is unclear. This TCR came from a woman aged 45-65 years with acute or convalescent COVID-19. Sequenced material: peripheral blood. CDR3 DNA sequence: TGTGCCAGCAGCTACCGGGGTAGCCAGGAAGCTTTCTTT. Translating it yields CASSYRGSQEAFF.